These T cell receptor beta chains were read from a single sample in a study of blood T cells in healthy people across ages. TCRdb redid the calling of the 5' RACE reads with MiXCR, one entry per CDR3 protein. Altogether about 640,000 distinct CDR3 sequences are present, 58% being singletons, with the ten largest covering 30% to 40%. Sequenced material: blood. The receptor source for this set is a man aged 55 to 70 in good health. CDR3s include the opening cysteine and the closing phenylalanine or tryptophan. The D gene is left open where the match is weak. Clone size is not always given. Where it is, it says once, few, many or a class for expanded clones.

D	size	V	J	DNA	CDR3
TRBD1	NA	TRBV2	TRBJ2-5	TGTGCCAGCAGTGAAAACAGGGGGGAGACCCAGTACTTC	CASSENRGETQYF
NA	few	TRBV7-2	TRBJ2-3	TGTGCCAGCAGCTTAGTTAGCGGACTGCCAACAGATACGCAGTATTTT	CASSLVSGLPTDTQYF
TRBD1	NA	TRBV5-1	TRBJ1-6	TGCGCCAGCAGCTTGGGACAGGGGGCCAGGTGGTCACCCCTCCACTTT	CASSLGQGARWSPLHF
TRBD2	NA	TRBV6-5	TRBJ2-7	TGTGCCAGCAGTTACCAGGGAGGGGATGCCTACGAGCAGTACTTC	CASSYQGGDAYEQYF
TRBD2	NA	TRBV3-1	TRBJ2-4	TGTGCCAGCAGCCGAGATCAGCGGGGGGCCTTAGCCAAAAACATTCAGTACTTC	CASSRDQRGALAKNIQYF
NA	few	TRBV7-9	TRBJ1-2	TGTGCCAGCAGCTCCACACGGACGGACAACTATGGCTACACCTTC	CASSSTRTDNYGYTF
NA	NA	TRBV18	TRBJ2-7	TGTGCCAGCTCAGCCACTCTCCACGAGCAGTACTTC	CASSATLHEQYF
NA	NA	TRBV12-3/TRBV12-4	TRBJ2-2	TGTGCCAGCAGACCGGGACTCCAGACCGGGGAGCTGTTTTTT	CASRPGLQTGELFF
NA	NA	TRBV5-1	TRBJ2-1	TGCGCCAGCAGCCCGGAGGGGGACCCCAATAATGAGCAGTTCTTC	CASSPEGDPNNEQFF
TRBD1	NA	TRBV18	TRBJ1-2	TGTGCCAGCTCACCCGACTGGGCAGGGGGCGCCCAAGGGGGCTACACCTTC	CASSPDWAGGAQGGYTF
TRBD2	NA	TRBV20-1	TRBJ2-5	TGCAGTGGTAGCGGGGGCCTGTACAATGAGCAGTACTTC	CSGSGGLYNEQYF
TRBD1	many	TRBV6-5	TRBJ2-5	TGTGCCAGCAGACCACAGGGGTCGGAGACCCAGTACTTC	CASRPQGSETQYF
TRBD1	NA	TRBV3-1	TRBJ2-5	TGTGCCAGCAGCCAAGCGGGGACAGGGAAGTACTTC	CASSQAGTGKYF
NA	few	TRBV5-1	TRBJ2-6	TGCGCCAGCAGCCTCATAACCCCTGGGGCCAACGTCCTGACTTTC	CASSLITPGANVLTF
TRBD2	NA	TRBV7-2	TRBJ2-7	TGTGCCAGCAGCTTATTCGGCGGGGGGACATCCTACGAGCAGTACTTC	CASSLFGGGTSYEQYF
NA	NA	TRBV5-1	TRBJ1-2	TGCGCCAGCAGCTGGGAGAGGCCCTTTACCTATGGCTACACCTTC	CASSWERPFTYGYTF
NA	few	TRBV9	TRBJ2-3	TGTGCCAGCAGCGTAGACGGGGCAGATACGCAGTATTTT	CASSVDGADTQYF
NA	NA	TRBV11-2	TRBJ1-1	TGTGCCAGCAGCTTAGCATGGCAGGGAAATGCGAACACTGAAGCTTTCTTT	CASSLAWQGNANTEAFF
TRBD2	many	TRBV4-2	TRBJ2-3	TGTGCCAGCAACGGACTAGCGGGGGGAGATACGCAGTATTTT	CASNGLAGGDTQYF
TRBD1	NA	TRBV7-2	TRBJ2-5	TGTGCCAGCAGCTTAGATTCGGGACAGGGGTTGGGGACCCAGTACTTC	CASSLDSGQGLGTQYF
TRBD2	NA	TRBV6-5	TRBJ2-7	TGTGCCAGCAGTTACTCAGCGGGGACCTACGAGCAGTACTTC	CASSYSAGTYEQYF
NA	NA	TRBV6-5	TRBJ2-1	TGTGCCAGCACCAAACCTGGTACCAATGAGCAGTTCTTC	CASTKPGTNEQFF
NA	NA	TRBV14	TRBJ2-1	TGTGCCAGCAGCCAGGGGGCCTACAATGAGCAGTTCTTC	CASSQGAYNEQFF
TRBD2	NA	TRBV20-1	TRBJ2-2	TGCAGTGCTAGATCGCTAGCGGGGGGTAACACCGGGGAGCTGTTTTTT	CSARSLAGGNTGELFF
NA	few	TRBV6-6	TRBJ2-1	TGTGCCAGCAGTCCCAACCTCCAGGGGCCGTTAGCAAATGAGCAGTTCTTC	CASSPNLQGPLANEQFF
TRBD2	NA	TRBV2	TRBJ2-1	TGTGCCAGCAAGGCCCGACTAGCGCAGGAGCAGTTCTTC	CASKARLAQEQFF
TRBD1	NA	TRBV5-1	TRBJ1-4	TGCGCCAGCAGCGGCGGACAGGGGAAGTGGGAAAAACTGTTTTTT	CASSGGQGKWEKLFF
NA	NA	TRBV7-6	TRBJ2-5	TGTGCCAGCAGCCCAGAGCCCGACCAAGAGACCCAGTACTTC	CASSPEPDQETQYF
NA	few	TRBV6-1	TRBJ2-6	TGTGCCAGCAGCCAGGGGACCTCTGGGGCCAACGTCCTGACTTTC	CASSQGTSGANVLTF
TRBD1	NA	TRBV29-1	TRBJ2-1	TGCAGCGTTGATGGAGGGACAGGGGGGTCAGGGGAGCTGTTCTTC	CSVDGGTGGSGELFF
NA	few	TRBV6-7	TRBJ2-3	TGTGCCAGCAGTTACCGCCGGAGTCGGGGGAGCACAGATACGCAGTATTTT	CASSYRRSRGSTDTQYF